This TCR beta chain was documented in a study of blood T cell repertoires in COVID-19. Study background: The United States, Italy and Spain supplied acute and convalescent COVID-19 samples. Sources were T cells, B-cell-depleted T cells, or PBMCs; the material itself was cDNA or gDNA.

Trimming removed 6 bases from V and 4 bases from J, with 14 bases in between. Germline CDR1 reads LNHDA; CDR2 reads SQIVND (reference sequence). CDR3 size: 14 residues. As originally analysed: Amplification with reference gene primers provided the estimates of nucleated cell counts. The repertoire was sequenced with immunoSEQ multiplex PCR; TCRdb's copy has only in-frame clones and lacks some. That table furnishes V, J and clone size, whereas the DNA furnished D and trimming. The sample records 50,000 to 75,000 clones, around 79% being singletons. The clonotype comes from a man between 60 and 70 years old with acute or convalescent COVID-19. The chain carries TRBV19 and TRBJ2-3, with a weak D call TRBD2 (6 bases). Sequencing was done on a sample of peripheral blood. This CDR3 is CASSSSRRADTQYF. The DNA of the CDR3 is TGTGCCAGTAGCAGTAGTAGGAGGGCAGATACGCAGTATTTT.